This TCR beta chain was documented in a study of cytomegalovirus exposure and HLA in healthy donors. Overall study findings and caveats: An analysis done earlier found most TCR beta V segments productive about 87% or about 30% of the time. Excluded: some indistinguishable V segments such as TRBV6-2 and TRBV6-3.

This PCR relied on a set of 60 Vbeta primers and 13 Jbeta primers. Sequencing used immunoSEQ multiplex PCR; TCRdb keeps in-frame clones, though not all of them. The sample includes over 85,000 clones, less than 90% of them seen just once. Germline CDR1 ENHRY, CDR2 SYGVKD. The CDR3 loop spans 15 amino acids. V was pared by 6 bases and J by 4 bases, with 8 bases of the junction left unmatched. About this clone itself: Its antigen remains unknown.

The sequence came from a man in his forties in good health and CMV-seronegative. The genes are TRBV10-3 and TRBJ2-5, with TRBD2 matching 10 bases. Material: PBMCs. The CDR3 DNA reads TGTGCCATCAGCTCACTAGCGGGGTCTACAGAGACCCAGTACTTC. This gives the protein CAISSLAGSTETQYF.